Below are 7 T cell receptor beta chains sequenced from a single sample in a study of T cell changes during pregnancy in multiple sclerosis. Sequencing was performed with immunoSEQ multiplex PCR; in TCRdb, only in-frame clones are kept and a portion is missing. The sample lists 100,000 or so clones; less than 95% were seen once. This specimen was peripheral blood, taken in the second trimester of pregnancy. All receptors derive from a female donor in good health, enrolled as a control in a pregnancy study.

The CDR3: CATQPLPGQGANEQYF. CDR3 coding DNA: TGTGCCACCCAACCCCTTCCGGGACAGGGGGCTAACGAGCAGTACTTC. This chain uses TRBV19 with TRBJ2-7; 12 bases agree with TRBD1. The V segment lost 10 bases and the J segment 5 bases; nucleotides outside the gene matches: 15. Germline values: CDR1 LNHDA, CDR2 SQIVND (reference sequence). There are 16 residues in the CDR3.

The genes are TRBV7-9 and TRBJ1-2; D call uncertain. Germline V gives CDR1 SEHNR, CDR2 FQNEAQ (reference sequence). The CDR3 extends over 14 amino acids. The V gene lost 6 bases and the J gene lost 0 bases, with 11 bases spanning the gap. In nucleotides, the CDR3 is TGTGCCAGCAGTAAGCTTGCCGCTAACTATGGCTACACCTTC. Translation gives CASSKLAANYGYTF. Full variable domain (remainder filled in from reference TRBV7-9 and TRBJ1-2): DTGVSQNPRHKITKRGQNVTFRCDPISEHNRLYWYRQTLGQGPEFLTYFQNEAQLEKSRLLSDRFSAERPKGSFSTLEIQRTEQGDSAMYLCASSKLAANYGYTFGSGTRLTVV.

The V call is TRBV7-2, the J call TRBJ2-1; 10 nucleotides align to TRBD2. Per germline, CDR1 SGHTA and CDR2 FQGNSA. This CDR3 has 15 amino acids. J lost 7 bases, V lost 3 bases, and 6 bases had no gene match. The CDR3 loop reads CASSFSGGRPNEQFF. CDR3 nucleotide sequence: TGTGCCAGCAGCTTTAGCGGGGGGAGACCTAATGAGCAGTTCTTC.

The chain recombines TRBV28 with TRBJ1-2; tentatively, D is TRBD1 (6 bases). CDR1 is MDHEN, CDR2 SYDVKM, per germline. The CDR3 sequence is 12 residues long. Trimming removed 2 bases from V and 8 bases from J, with 9 bases in between. The CDR3 protein is CASSLRDTGYTF. CDR3 bases: TGTGCCAGCAGTTTAAGGGACACCGGCTACACCTTC.

Turning to this clone: Other DNA sequences within the sample encode an identical CDR3. J is TRBJ2-7 and V is TRBV18; the match to TRBD2 covers 8 bases. Germline V gene lookup returns CDR1 KGHSH and CDR2 LQKENI. Losses at the gene ends were 2 bases for V and 2 bases for J; bases not matched to a gene: 5. The CDR3 sequence is 15 residues long. In nucleotides, the CDR3 is TGTGCCAGCTCACCAGAGTCTAGCGGGCCCTACGAGCAGTACTTC. Translating gives CASSPESSGPYEQYF.

V is TRBV30 and J is TRBJ2-1, with D hard to call. The germline CDR1 and CDR2 sequences are GTSNPN and SVGIG (reference sequence). There are 14 residues in the CDR3. V gave up 3 bases and J gave up 0 bases, with 9 bases separating them. The CDR3 DNA reads TGTGCCTGGAGGTTCCGTAGCTCCTACAATGAGCAGTTCTTC. Amino acid sequence: CAWRFRSSYNEQFF. Filled out from reference TRBV30 and TRBJ2-1, the complete variable domain reads SQTIHQWPATLVQPVGSPLSLECTVEGTSNPNLYWYRQAAGRGLQLLFYSVGIGQISSEVPQNLSASRPQDRQFILSSKKLLLSDSGFYLCAWRFRSSYNEQFFGPGTRLTVL.

The V and J genes are TRBV9 and TRBJ1-2, with 8 positions matching TRBD1. V lost 0 bases, J lost 7 bases, and 5 bases stayed unmatched. Germline-derived CDR1 and CDR2 are SGDLS and YYNGEE. CDR3 length: 14 amino acids. CDR3 loop: CASSVDRGSTGYTF. CDR3 nucleotide sequence: TGTGCCAGCAGCGTAGACAGGGGGTCGACTGGCTACACCTTC.